This TCR beta chain appears in the sequencing data of a study of cytomegalovirus exposure and HLA in healthy donors. This CDR3 comprises 15 residues. Germline CDR1 is SNHLY and CDR2 is FYNNEI. Trimming at V came to 4 bases and at J to 3 bases, leaving 5 bases not matched to a gene. The PCR contained 60 Vbeta and 13 Jbeta primers. Data came from immunoSEQ multiplex PCR; TCRdb stores just in-frame clones and leaves some out. The repertoire holds 75,000 to 95,000 clones, with around 77% as singletons. As regards this clone: As yet, its antigen is unknown.

General observations from the study: Reports indicate that TCR beta sequences accurately predicted the HLA-A and HLA-B alleles of most subjects. In vitro assays verified that three CMV-associated chains recognized CMV antigens specifically.

V gene TRBV2 combines with J gene TRBJ2-3; 9 bases are a match to TRBD2. The receptor was derived from a man aged 45 to 65 in good health and CMV-seronegative. Sequencing was done on a sample of PBMCs. This CDR3 is CASSVAAGGTDTQYF. The DNA of the CDR3 is TGTGCCAGCAGTGTTGCGGCGGGGGGGACAGATACGCAGTATTTT.